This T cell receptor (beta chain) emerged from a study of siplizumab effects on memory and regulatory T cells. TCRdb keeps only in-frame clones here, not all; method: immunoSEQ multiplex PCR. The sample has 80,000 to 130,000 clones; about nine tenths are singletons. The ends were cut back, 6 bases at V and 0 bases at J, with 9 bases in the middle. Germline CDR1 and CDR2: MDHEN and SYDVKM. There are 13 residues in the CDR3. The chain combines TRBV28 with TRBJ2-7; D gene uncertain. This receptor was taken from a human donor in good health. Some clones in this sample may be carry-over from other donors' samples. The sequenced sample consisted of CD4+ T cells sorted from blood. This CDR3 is CASSTRNSYEQYF. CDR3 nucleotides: TGTGCCAGCAGCACCAGGAACTCCTACGAGCAGTACTTC.